What follows is one T cell receptor (beta chain) and its context. Its matching antigen is unknown. This entry is derived from a study of T cells in Graves' hyperthyroidism and ophthalmopathy. Study summary: Peripheral blood draws took place at initial diagnosis, ahead of any treatment.

Overall study results and limits: Most clonotypes expanded in the thyroid (above 0.001) were also present in blood.

Researchers amplified the TCR beta CDR3 regions from RNA transcripts. First-round RT-PCR of the TCR CDR3 relied on the HTBI primer set. TCRdb fed the multiplex PCR reads into MiXCR, producing one record per CDR3 protein. Seen here are hundreds of thousands of distinct CDR3 sequences, around 38% observed once, and the top ten hold roughly 8.3%. V lost 4 bases and J lost 1, with 11 bases in between. This CDR3 is 15 amino acids long. Germline V gene lookup returns CDR1 SGDLS and CDR2 YYNGEE. Patients aged 18 to 65 with hyperthyroidism were newly diagnosed, with duration under 2 months. Sequenced sample: blood. The chain combines TRBV9 with TRBJ2-2; D gene uncertain. The TCR was taken from a man aged 18 to 29 with Graves' hyperthyroidism. CDR3 residues: CASSLTLMNTGELFF. CDR3 sequence (DNA): TGTGCCAGCAGCCTGACTCTAATGAACACCGGGGAGCTGTTTTTT.